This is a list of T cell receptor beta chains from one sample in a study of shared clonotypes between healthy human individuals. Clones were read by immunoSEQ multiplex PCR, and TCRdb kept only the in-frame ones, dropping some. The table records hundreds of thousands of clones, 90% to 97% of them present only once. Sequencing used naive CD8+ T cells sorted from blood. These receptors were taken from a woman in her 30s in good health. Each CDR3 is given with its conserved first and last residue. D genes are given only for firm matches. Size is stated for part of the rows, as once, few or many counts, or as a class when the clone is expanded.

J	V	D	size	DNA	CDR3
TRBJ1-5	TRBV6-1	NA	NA	TGTGCCAGCGGTGAATTCGTTGGAGACCGCAATCAGCCCCAGCATTTT	CASGEFVGDRNQPQHF
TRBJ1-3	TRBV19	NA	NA	TGTGCCAGCTCTAATTGGATCTCTGGAAACACCATATATTTT	CASSNWISGNTIYF
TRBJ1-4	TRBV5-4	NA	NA	TGTGCCAGCAGCTTAGGTGAAAAACTGTTTTTT	CASSLGEKLFF
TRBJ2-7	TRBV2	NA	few	TGTGCCAGCAGGGAGTACGAGCAGTACTTC	CASREYEQYF
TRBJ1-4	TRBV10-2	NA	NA	TGCGCCAGCAGGGTTGAAAAACTGTTTTTT	CASRVEKLFF
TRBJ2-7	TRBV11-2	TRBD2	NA	TGTGCCAGCAGCTTAGGGACTAGCGGGAGTTACGAGCAGTACTTC	CASSLGTSGSYEQYF
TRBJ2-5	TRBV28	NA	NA	TGTGCCAGCAGTCCCCGGGTGGAAGAGACCCAGTACTTC	CASSPRVEETQYF
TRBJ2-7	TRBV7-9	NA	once	TGTGCCAGCAGCTTAGCGCGAGGGGGCGAGCAGTACTTC	CASSLARGGEQYF
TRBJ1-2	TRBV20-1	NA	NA	TGCAGTGCCATTGTCTCTGGCTACACCTTC	CSAIVSGYTF
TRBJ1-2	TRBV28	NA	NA	TGTGCCAGCAGTTTCCTACGACAGGACTATGGCTACACCTTC	CASSFLRQDYGYTF
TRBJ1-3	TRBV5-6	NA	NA	TGTGCCAGCAGCTGGGGAATTTCTGGAAACACCATATATTTT	CASSWGISGNTIYF
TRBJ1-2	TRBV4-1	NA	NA	TGCGCCAGCAGCCTCAGTATTGGGGGGGCTGGGGGCTACACCTTC	CASSLSIGGAGGYTF
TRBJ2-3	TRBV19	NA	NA	TGTGCCAGTAGCCGGGAACAAACTAGGGTGGGAGATACGCAGTATTTT	CASSREQTRVGDTQYF
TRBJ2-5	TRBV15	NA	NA	TGTGCCACTTCCGACTCAGCGGGGACAGCGGAACCCCAGTACTTC	CATSDSAGTAEPQYF
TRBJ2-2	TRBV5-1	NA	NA	TGCGCCAGCAGCTTAGGTGACAGGTACCTAGCGCTTAACACCGGGGAGCTGTTTTTT	CASSLGDRYLALNTGELFF
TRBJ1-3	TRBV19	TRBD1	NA	TGTGCCAGTACCGACAGGGTGGTTAGAAACACCATATATTTT	CASTDRVVRNTIYF
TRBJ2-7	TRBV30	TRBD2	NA	TGTGCCTGGAGTGATTGGGCTAGCGGGAGATACGAGCAGTACTTC	CAWSDWASGRYEQYF
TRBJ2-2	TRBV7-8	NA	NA	TGTGCCAGCAGCTCCGCCGGACAACACGCGAACACCGGGGAGCTGTTTTTT	CASSSAGQHANTGELFF
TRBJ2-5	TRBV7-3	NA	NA	TGTGCCAGCAGCCCTCTGGGCAGAGACCCGGAGACCCAGTACTTC	CASSPLGRDPETQYF
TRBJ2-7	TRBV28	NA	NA	TGTGCCAGCAACTGGCGGGGCCACTACGAGCAGTACTTC	CASNWRGHYEQYF
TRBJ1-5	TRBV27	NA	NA	TGTGCCAGCAGTTTCCGGGACACAAATCAGCCCCAGCATTTT	CASSFRDTNQPQHF
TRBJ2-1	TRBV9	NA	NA	TGTGCCAGCAGGCAGGACTTACACTACAATGAGCAGTTCTTC	CASRQDLHYNEQFF
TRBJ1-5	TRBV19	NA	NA	TGTGCCAGTAATTCCCCCGGGGGGCCCCAGCATTTT	CASNSPGGPQHF
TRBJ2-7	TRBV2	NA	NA	TGTGCCAGCACGGCCTTTTCCTACGAGCAGTACTTC	CASTAFSYEQYF
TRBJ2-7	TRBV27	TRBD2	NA	TGTGCCAGCAGTTTCGCTAGCGGGAGTAGCTACGAGCAGTACTTC	CASSFASGSSYEQYF
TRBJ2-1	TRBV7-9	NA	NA	TGTGCCAGCAGCTCTCCCCTCCTGAGGGAGCAGTTCTTC	CASSSPLLREQFF
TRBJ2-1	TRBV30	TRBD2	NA	TGTGCCTGGAGTGTACGGTTGTCGTGGACGGTTCTAGCGGGAGTCCCCTACAATGAGCAGTTCTTC	CAWSVRLSWTVLAGVPYNEQFF
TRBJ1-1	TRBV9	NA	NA	TGTGCCAGCAGCGTAGAGGTGAACACTGAAGCTTTCTTT	CASSVEVNTEAFF
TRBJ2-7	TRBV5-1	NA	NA	TGCGCCAGCAGCCCAGGAACCTACGAGCAGTACTTC	CASSPGTYEQYF
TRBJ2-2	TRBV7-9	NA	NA	TGTGCCAGCAGCCAAGTGGGCCGGGAGTTGGACGGGGAGCTGTTTTTT	CASSQVGRELDGELFF
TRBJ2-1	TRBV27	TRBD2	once	TGTGCCAGTTCGGAGCGGGAGGCCCCCTACAATGAGCAGTTCTTC	CASSEREAPYNEQFF
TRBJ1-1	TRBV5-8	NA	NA	TGTGCCAGCAGCTTGGGAGGTACGAACACTGAAGCTTTCTTT	CASSLGGTNTEAFF
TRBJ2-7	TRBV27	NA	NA	TGTGCCAGCAGTTTGGGTCCGGGGACCCACTACGAGCAGTACTTC	CASSLGPGTHYEQYF
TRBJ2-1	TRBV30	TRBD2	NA	TGTGCCTGGACCTCGTTCCCGGGGAGGGCCTACAATGAGCAGTTCTTC	CAWTSFPGRAYNEQFF
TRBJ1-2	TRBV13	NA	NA	TGTGCCAGCAGCTTAGAGATTGAACGACAGACCTATGGCTACACCTTC	CASSLEIERQTYGYTF
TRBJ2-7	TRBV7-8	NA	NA	TGTGCCAGCAGCGACCCCAAAACCTCCTCCTACGAGCAGTACTTC	CASSDPKTSSYEQYF
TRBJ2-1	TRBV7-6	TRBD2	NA	TGTGCCAGCAGCTTAACGCGGACTAGCGGGAGGGCTAATGAGCAGTTCTTC	CASSLTRTSGRANEQFF
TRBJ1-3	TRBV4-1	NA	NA	TGCGCCAGCAGCCAAGATTTGACAGCCTCTGGAAACACCATATATTTT	CASSQDLTASGNTIYF
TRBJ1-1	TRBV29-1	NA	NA	TGCAGCGTCCGGCTGCGAGATAACATGAACACTGAAGCTTTCTTT	CSVRLRDNMNTEAFF
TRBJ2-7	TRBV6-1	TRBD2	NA	TGTGCCAGCAGTGAGGGACTAGCGAGGTCCTACGAGCAGTACTTC	CASSEGLARSYEQYF
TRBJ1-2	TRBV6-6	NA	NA	TGTGCCACACTAACGGCAGGGAGCTATGGCTACACCTTC	CATLTAGSYGYTF
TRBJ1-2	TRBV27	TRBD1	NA	TGTGCCAGCAGTTTATCATACGGGACAGGGGGCAACTATGGCTACACCTTC	CASSLSYGTGGNYGYTF
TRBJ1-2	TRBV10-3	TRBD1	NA	TGTGCCATCAAGGGGGACAGGGGGTCGTCTGACTATGGCTACACCTTC	CAIKGDRGSSDYGYTF
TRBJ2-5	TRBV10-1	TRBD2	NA	TGCGCCAGCAGTGGGGGACTAGCGGGGCACCAAGAGACCCAGTACTTC	CASSGGLAGHQETQYF
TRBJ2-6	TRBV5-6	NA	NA	TGTGCCAGCAACCTTTGGAACTCTGGGGCCAACGTCCTGACTTTC	CASNLWNSGANVLTF
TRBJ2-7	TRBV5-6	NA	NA	TGTGCCAGCAGCTCGGGACACGGGGGGGAGCAGTACTTC	CASSSGHGGEQYF
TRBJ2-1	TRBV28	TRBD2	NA	TGTGCCAGCCGACGACTAGCGGCTACGATCTACAATGAGCAGTTCTTC	CASRRLAATIYNEQFF
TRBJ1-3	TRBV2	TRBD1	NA	TGTGCCAGCAGGGGGACAGGCTCTGGAAACACCATATATTTT	CASRGTGSGNTIYF
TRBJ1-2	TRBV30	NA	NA	TGTGCCTGGAAACACCGGCTCTATGGCTACACCTTC	CAWKHRLYGYTF
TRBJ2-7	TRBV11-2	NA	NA	TGTGCCAGCAGCCAGGGGTTTTCCTACGAGCAGTACTTC	CASSQGFSYEQYF
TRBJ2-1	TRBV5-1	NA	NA	TGCGCCAGCAGCCCCTTAACGGAGGCGGGTGAGCAGTTCTTC	CASSPLTEAGEQFF
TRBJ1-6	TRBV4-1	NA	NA	TGCGCCAGCAGCCAAGCCCGGGGTTCACCCCTCCACTTT	CASSQARGSPLHF
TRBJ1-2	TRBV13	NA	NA	TGTGCCAGCAGCTGGAAAACCAGGCATGGCTACACCTTC	CASSWKTRHGYTF
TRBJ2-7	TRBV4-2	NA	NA	TGTGCCAGCAGCCAATCATATAGCTACGAGCAGTACTTC	CASSQSYSYEQYF